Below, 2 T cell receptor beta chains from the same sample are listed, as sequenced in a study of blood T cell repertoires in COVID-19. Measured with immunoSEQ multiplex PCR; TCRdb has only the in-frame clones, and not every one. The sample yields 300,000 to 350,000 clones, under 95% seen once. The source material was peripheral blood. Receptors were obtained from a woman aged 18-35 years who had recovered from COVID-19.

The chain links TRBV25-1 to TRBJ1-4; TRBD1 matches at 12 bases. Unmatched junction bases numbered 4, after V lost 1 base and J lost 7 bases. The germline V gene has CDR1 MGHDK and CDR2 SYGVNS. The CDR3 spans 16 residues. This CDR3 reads CASSEWGQGAGEKLFF. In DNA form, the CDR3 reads TGTGCCAGCAGTGAATGGGGACAGGGGGCGGGTGAAAAACTGTTTTTT.

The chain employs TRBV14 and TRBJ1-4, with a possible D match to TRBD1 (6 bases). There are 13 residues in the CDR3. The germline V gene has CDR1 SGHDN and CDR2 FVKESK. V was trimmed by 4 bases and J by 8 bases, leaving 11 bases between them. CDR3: CASSPQGPEKLFF. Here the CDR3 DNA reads TGTGCCAGCAGCCCACAGGGACCGGAAAAACTGTTTTTT.